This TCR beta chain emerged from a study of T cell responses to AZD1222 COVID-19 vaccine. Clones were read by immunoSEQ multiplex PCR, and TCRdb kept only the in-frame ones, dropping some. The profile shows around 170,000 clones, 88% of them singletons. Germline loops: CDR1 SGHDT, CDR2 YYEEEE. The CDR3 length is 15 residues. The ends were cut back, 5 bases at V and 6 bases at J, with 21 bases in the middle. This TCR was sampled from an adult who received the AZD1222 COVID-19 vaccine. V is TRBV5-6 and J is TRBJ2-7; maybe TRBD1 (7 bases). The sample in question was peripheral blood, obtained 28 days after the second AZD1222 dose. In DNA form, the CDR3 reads TGTGCCAGCAGTAATAGTCGGACAGGAGGGCTCGAGCAGTACTTC. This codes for CASSNSRTGGLEQYF. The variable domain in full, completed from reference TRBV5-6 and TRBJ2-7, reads DAGVTQSPTHLIKTRGQQVTLRCSPKSGHDTVSWYQQALGQGPQFIFQYYEEEERQRGNFPDRFSGHQFPNYSSELNVNALLLGDSALYLCASSNSRTGGLEQYFGPGTRLTVT.